The TCR beta chain described here comes from a study of T cell responses to AZD1222 COVID-19 vaccine. Points from the study as a whole: Of the AZD1222 recipients, only five or six were seropositive at baseline.

Second doses at about 4 or about 12 weeks were pooled. The CDR3 has 14 amino acids. Trimming cost V 4 bases and J 9 bases, with 17 bases left between them. Germline V CDR1 and CDR2: SGHKS, YYEKEE (reference sequence). For this clone: Its antigen is not known.

TCRdb's copy holds only in-frame clones and misses some; the assay was immunoSEQ multiplex PCR. This table has 120,000 to 150,000 clones, under 90% appearing once. This chain joins TRBV5-5 and TRBJ2-1; D perhaps matches TRBD2 (6 bases). Sequenced material: peripheral blood, taken 28 days after the second AZD1222 dose. The TCR comes from an adult who received the AZD1222 COVID-19 vaccine. CDR3 nucleotide sequence: TGTGCCAGCAGCCTGGGATTTAGCGGCTCTGAGCAGTTCTTC. It encodes CASSLGFSGSEQFF.